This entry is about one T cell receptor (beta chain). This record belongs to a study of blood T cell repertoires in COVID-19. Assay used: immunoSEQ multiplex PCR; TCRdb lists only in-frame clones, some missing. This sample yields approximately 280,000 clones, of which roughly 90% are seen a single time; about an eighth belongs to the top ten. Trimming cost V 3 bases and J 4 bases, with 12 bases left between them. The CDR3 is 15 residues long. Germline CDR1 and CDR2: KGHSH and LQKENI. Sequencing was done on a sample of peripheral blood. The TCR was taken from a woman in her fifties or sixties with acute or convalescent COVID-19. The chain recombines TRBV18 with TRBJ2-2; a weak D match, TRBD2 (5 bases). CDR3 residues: CASSPSRTGTGELFF. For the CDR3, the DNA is TGTGCCAGCTCACCTAGTAGGACTGGCACCGGGGAGCTGTTTTTT.